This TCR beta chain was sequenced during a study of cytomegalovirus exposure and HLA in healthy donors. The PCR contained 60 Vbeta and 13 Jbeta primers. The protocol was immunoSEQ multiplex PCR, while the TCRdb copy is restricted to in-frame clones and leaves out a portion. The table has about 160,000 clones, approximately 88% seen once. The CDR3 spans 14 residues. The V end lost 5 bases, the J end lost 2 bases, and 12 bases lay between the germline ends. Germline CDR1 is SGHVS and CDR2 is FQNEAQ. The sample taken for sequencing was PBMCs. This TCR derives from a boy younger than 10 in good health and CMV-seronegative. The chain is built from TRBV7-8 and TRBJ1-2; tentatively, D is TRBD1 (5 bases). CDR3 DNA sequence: TGTGCCAGCAGCCCAAGGGGCCTGAACTATGGCTACACCTTC. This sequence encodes CASSPRGLNYGYTF.